This TCR beta chain was documented in a study of tissue T cells after allogeneic stem cell transplantation. Study details: Graft-versus-host disease patients received grafts, several unmodified and three CD34-selected to deplete T cells.

Generated by immunoSEQ multiplex PCR, the TCRdb table keeps only in-frame clones and is missing some. The repertoire holds almost 3,000 clones, with about 64% as singletons. Trimming removed 1 base at V and 6 bases at J, with 8 bases between. The CDR3 runs to 14 residues. Germline values: CDR1 SGDLS, CDR2 YYNGEE. The study's findings and limits: Across patients, clones rarely overlapped, yet motif clusters were shared tissue-specifically.

Steroid-refractory graft-versus-host disease after allogeneic hematopoietic cell transplant qualified adults for prospective research-autopsy enrollment. GI sites, liver, skin and spleen were taken after median 9.75 post-mortem hours. As regards this clone: The antigen remains undetermined.

The sample consisted of descending colon tissue, taken at autopsy. This receptor was obtained from a male patient at least 60 years old with steroid-refractory graft-versus-host disease after an allogeneic stem cell transplant. Some T cells may originate from the graft donor. The rearrangement links TRBV9 to TRBJ1-6; D is ambiguous. In nucleotides, the CDR3 is TGTGCCAGCAGCGTACAGGCGGGTAATTCACCCCTCCACTTT. Translation gives CASSVQAGNSPLHF.